These 12 T cell receptor beta chains originate from one sample sequenced in a study of Ad26.COV2.S vaccination and SARS-CoV-2 variants. The assay was immunoSEQ multiplex PCR, and TCRdb's table has in-frame clones only and misses some. The data show hundreds of thousands of clones, about 90% seen once. This sample's treatment: some 20 received Ad26.COV2.S at low or high dose, single or two shots; roughly five received placebo; per-sample allocation not given. Sampling was done on day 63 after the first vaccine or placebo injection. Sequenced material: peripheral blood, taken in a trial of Ad26.COV2.S vaccine versus placebo. The receptors derive from a person aged 18-60 years who received the Ad26.COV2.S COVID-19 vaccine or a placebo.

This sequence joins TRBV6-1 and TRBJ2-1, with TRBD2 matching 7 bases. The CDR3 is 18 residues long. The J segment lost 4 bases and the V segment lost 3 bases, leaving 15 bases of the junction unmatched. Looked up from germline, CDR1 is MNHNS and CDR2 is SASEGT. The CDR3 coding sequence is TGTGCCAGCAGTGAGGGGCGAGGACTTGCGGGGGAGTACAATGAGCAGTTCTTC. Translated, it gives CASSEGRGLAGEYNEQFF.

The chain combines TRBV12-3 or TRBV12-4 with TRBJ1-4, with D unclear. The CDR3 loop spans 13 amino acids. Between the trimmed V and J ends, which lost 3 bases and 8 bases, there was a span of 10 bases. The CDR3, as DNA: TGTGCCAGCAGTTTCCGGGGAACCGAAAAACTGTTTTTT. This sequence encodes CASSFRGTEKLFF.

This rearrangement joins TRBV13 to TRBJ1-1; D is undetermined. The CDR3 has 12 amino acids. The V end was cut by 0 bases, the J end by 6 bases, with 5 bases between. Germline lookup yields CDR1 PRHDT and CDR2 FYEKMQ (reference sequence). This chain's CDR3 is CASSLGEAEAFF. CDR3 bases: TGTGCCAGCAGCTTAGGAGAAGCTGAAGCTTTCTTT.

The chain recombines TRBV12-3 or TRBV12-4 with TRBJ2-7; no definite D call. This CDR3 spans 13 amino acids. V was shortened by 3 bases and J by 3 bases, with 9 bases between the two germline ends. The CDR3 DNA is TGTGCCAGCAGTTTCAGGCGGAGCTACGAGCAGTACTTC. Protein sequence: CASSFRRSYEQYF.

The chain combines TRBV25-1 with TRBJ2-2; D is possibly TRBD1 or TRBD2 (5 bases each). CDR1 and CDR2 (germline): MGHDK, SYGVNS. Trimming pared 8 bases from V and 3 bases from J, leaving 13 bases between. The CDR3 has 14 amino acids. The CDR3 sequence: CASRGAGYTGELFF. In DNA form, the CDR3 reads TGTGCCAGCCGAGGGGCAGGTTACACCGGGGAGCTGTTTTTT.

V gene TRBV18 combines with J gene TRBJ1-1; 7 bases are a match to TRBD1. This CDR3 spans 16 amino acids. Unmatched junction bases numbered 9, after V lost 3 bases and J lost 2 bases. Germline V lookup: CDR1 KGHSH, CDR2 LQKENI. Here the CDR3 DNA reads TGTGCCAGCTCACCTTGGGACAGCCCGTTAAACACTGAAGCTTTCTTT. Its translation: CASSPWDSPLNTEAFF.

There are a few counts of this clone. The J gene is TRBJ1-1, the V gene TRBV3-1 (or the pseudogene TRBV3-2), with unresolved D. The CDR3 length is 15 residues. Deletions cut 4 bases from V and 3 bases from J, with 15 bases between. Germline V gene lookup returns CDR1 LGHDT and CDR2 YNNKEL (reference sequence). DNA of the CDR3: TGTGCCAGCAGCCGGGCCCGGGTTTTGGACACTGAAGCTTTCTTT. Encoded protein: CASSRARVLDTEAFF.

The DNA of the CDR3 is TGTGCCAGCAGCTCCCAGGGGGCTAAACCTAACTATGGCTACACCTTC. Translation gives CASSSQGAKPNYGYTF. This rearrangement joins TRBV5-6 to TRBJ1-2, with 8 bases that match TRBD1. CDR1 SGHDT and CDR2 YYEEEE come from the germline V gene. The length of the CDR3 is 16 residues. Unmatched junction bases numbered 7, after V lost 3 bases and J lost 0 bases.

The V call is TRBV15, the J call TRBJ1-2; TRBD1 matches at 7 bases. With 2 bases clipped from V and 6 bases from J, the junction kept 6 bases outside the gene matches. This CDR3 spans 14 amino acids. Per the germline V gene, CDR1 is LNHNV and CDR2 is YYDKDF (reference sequence). The CDR3 coding sequence is TGTGCCACCAGCAGATTACAGGGGCTCGATGGCTACACCTTC. Translation: CATSRLQGLDGYTF.

The V call is TRBV4-3, the J call TRBJ2-1, with TRBD2 matching 14 bases. After removal of 4 bases from V and 7 bases from J, the junction contained 9 bases not matched to a gene. CDR3 length: 17 amino acids. The V gene's germline CDR1 is LGHNA and CDR2 YSLEER. The CDR3 coding sequence is TGCGCCAGCAGCCCCAACGGACTAGCGGGGGGAAGGAATGAGCAGTTCTTC. It translates to CASSPNGLAGGRNEQFF.

V gene TRBV19 combines with J gene TRBJ2-7; 7 bases align to TRBD1. CDR1 and CDR2 from the germline V gene are LNHDA and SQIVND (reference sequence). Unmatched junction bases numbered 6, after V lost 4 bases and J lost 6 bases. There are 13 residues in the CDR3. The CDR3 DNA reads as TGTGCCAGTAGTAGGATCCAGGGGGTCGAGCAGTACTTC. This translates into CASSRIQGVEQYF.

The CDR3 bases are TGTGCCAGCAGCCTCGGACTAGCGGGGGGCCGGGTCACCGGGGAGCTGTTTTTT. This codes for CASSLGLAGGRVTGELFF. The chain carries TRBV7-2 and TRBJ2-2, with TRBD2 identical over 14 bases. The CDR3 sequence is 18 residues long. V lost 5 bases, J lost 4 bases, and 9 bases stayed unmatched. Per germline, CDR1 SGHTA and CDR2 FQGNSA.